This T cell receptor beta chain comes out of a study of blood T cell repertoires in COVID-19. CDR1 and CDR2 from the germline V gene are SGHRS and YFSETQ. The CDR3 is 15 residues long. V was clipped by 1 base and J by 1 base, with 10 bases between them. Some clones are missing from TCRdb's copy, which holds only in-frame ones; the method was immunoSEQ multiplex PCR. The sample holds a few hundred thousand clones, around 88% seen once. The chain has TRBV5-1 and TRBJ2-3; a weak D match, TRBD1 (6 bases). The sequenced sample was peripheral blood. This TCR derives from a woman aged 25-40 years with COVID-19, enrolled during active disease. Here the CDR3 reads CASSLSSGGTDTQYF. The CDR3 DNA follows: TGCGCCAGCAGCTTGTCGTCAGGGGGCACAGATACGCAGTATTTT.